One sample yielded the 11 T cell receptor beta chains listed below, sequenced in a study. TCRdb passed the 5' RACE reads through MiXCR, listing each CDR3 protein once. Among about 41,000 distinct CDR3 sequences listed, less than 30% were seen once. The sequencing input was memory CD4+ T cells sorted from a lymph node. Subset: memory CD4+ T cells, CD4+CD45RO+CD25-. The receptors derive from a female donor with breast cancer.

The J gene is TRBJ2-1, the V gene TRBV7-6; TRBD2 might be the D (5 bases). This CDR3 contains 15 residues. Trimming pared 2 bases from V and 3 bases from J, leaving 11 bases between. Germline V gene sequence: CDR1 SGHVS, CDR2 FNYEAQ. The CDR3 spells CASSLWHGNYNEQFF. The CDR3 DNA follows: TGTGCCAGCAGCTTATGGCACGGGAACTACAATGAGCAGTTCTTC.

V usage is TRBV7-8 and J usage is TRBJ2-1; D may be TRBD2 (6 bases). Looked up from germline, CDR1 is SGHVS and CDR2 is FQNEAQ. V lost 5 bases, J lost 8 bases, and 25 bases lay in between. The CDR3 runs 17 residues. The DNA for the CDR3 is TGTGCCAGCAGCCCTCCCCCGGGGGAACTCAGTCTCCATGAGCAGTTCTTC. Translation: CASSPPPGELSLHEQFF.

The CDR3 spells CASSLGGRSYEQYF. CDR3 DNA sequence: TGTGCCAGCAGTTTAGGAGGACGCTCCTACGAGCAGTACTTC. V usage is TRBV27 and J usage is TRBJ2-7; weak D call: TRBD2 (5 bases). V lost 2 bases and J 0 bases, leaving 8 bases between the germline ends. Germline CDR1 reads MNHEY; CDR2 reads SMNVEV (reference sequence). CDR3 size: 14 residues.

The J gene is TRBJ2-7, the V gene TRBV10-1; 7 nucleotides align to TRBD1. The length of the CDR3 is 12 residues. V gave up 2 bases and J gave up 5 bases; unmatched junction bases: 0. The germline V gene encodes CDR1 WNHNN and CDR2 SYGVQD (reference sequence). The CDR3 DNA reads TGCGCCAGCAGTGAGACAGGGGACGAGCAGTACTTC. This gives the protein CASSETGDEQYF.

CDR3 coding DNA: TGTGCCAGCAGCTTACAATCGGGAATCGAGAACGAGCAGTACTTC. Its protein is CASSLQSGIENEQYF. The gene calls are TRBV7-2 and TRBJ2-7; D possibly corresponds to TRBD2 (5 bases). Per germline, CDR1 SGHTA and CDR2 FQGNSA. Deletions cut 2 bases from V and 5 bases from J, with 16 bases between. The CDR3 is 15 amino acids.

The chain recombines TRBV6-5 with TRBJ1-3; D not resolved. Trimming shortened V by 8 bases and J by 0 bases, and 11 bases separated the two germline ends. Germline V lookup: CDR1 MNHEY, CDR2 SVGAGI. The CDR3 consists of 14 residues. DNA for the CDR3: TGTGCCAGCCGCCGAATTTCCTCTGGAAACACCATATATTTT. Residues: CASRRISSGNTIYF.

Ten or more counts support this clonotype. The chain joins TRBV20-1 to TRBJ2-5; 10 bases are a match to TRBD2. V dropped 6 bases and J dropped 1; count of bases not matched to a gene: 5. The CDR3 consists of 14 residues. Germline V lookup: CDR1 DFQATT, CDR2 SNEGSKA (reference sequence). In DNA form, the CDR3 reads TGCAGTGCGGAAGCGGGAGGGGCCCAAGAGACCCAGTACTTC. Translation: CSAEAGGAQETQYF.

There are a few counts of this clonotype. The chain employs TRBV5-1 and TRBJ2-1; D might be TRBD2 (6 bases). The length of the CDR3 is 17 residues. Germline CDR1 SGHRS, CDR2 YFSETQ. V was clipped by 3 bases and J by 2 bases, with 18 bases between them. CDR3: CASSSGLGGTTYNEQFF. The CDR3 DNA reads as TGCGCCAGCAGCTCGGGCCTAGGCGGGACGACCTACAATGAGCAGTTCTTC.

This chain links TRBV7-6 with TRBJ2-7; D is unclear. From germline, CDR1 is SGHVS and CDR2 FNYEAQ. The germline V and J ends were trimmed by 2 bases and 0 bases, with 5 bases remaining between them. The CDR3 has 13 amino acids. CDR3 nucleotides: TGTGCCAGCAGCTTATTCGACTCCTACGAGCAGTACTTC. Amino acid sequence: CASSLFDSYEQYF.

This clonotype occurred a few times. The chain carries TRBV6-5 and TRBJ2-2; 9 bases align to TRBD2. The CDR3 length is 16 residues. Losses at the gene ends were 2 bases for V and 4 bases for J; bases not matched to a gene: 5. The germline gives CDR1 MNHEY, CDR2 SVGAGI. The CDR3 DNA follows: TGTGCCAGCAGTTACGGATCTAGCGGGGCCACCGGGGAGCTGTTTTTT. Its translation: CASSYGSSGATGELFF.

A remark on this clonotype: A much larger clone differs from this one at a single base, so this may be a read error. The chain recombines TRBV28 with TRBJ1-6, with a tentative D call TRBD1 (5 bases). Germline V gene sequence: CDR1 MDHEN, CDR2 SYDVKM. The CDR3 length is 12 residues. CDR3 in DNA: TGTGCCAGCCGTAACGGGGACTCACTCCTCCACTTT. Protein product: CASRNGDSLLHF.